This passage covers 27 T cell receptor beta chains from one sample sequenced in a study of blood T cells in healthy people across ages. Through a sample-barcoded 5' primer and a J-beta primer mix, a second PCR was run for roughly 7 to 12 cycles. TCRdb re-called the 5' RACE reads through MiXCR, storing one row per CDR3 protein. The table lists about 730,000 distinct CDR3 sequences, 43% of them singletons. Material: blood. The receptors here all came from a woman aged 55-75 years in good health.

This clonotype was detected only a few times. The V call is TRBV25-1, the J call TRBJ2-1; no clear D. Between the trimmed V and J ends, which lost 5 bases and 5 bases, there was a span of 13 bases. The CDR3 has 14 residues. The germline gives CDR1 MGHDK, CDR2 SYGVNS. CDR3 coding DNA: TGTGCCAGCAGTCCGAGACTGGCCAACAATGAGCAGTTCTTC. As protein: CASSPRLANNEQFF.

This clonotype was detected a few times. V is TRBV5-1 and J is TRBJ2-3, with TRBD2 identical over 9 bases. This CDR3 has 16 residues. The germline V gene has CDR1 SGHRS and CDR2 YFSETQ. With 1 base clipped from V and 0 bases from J, the junction kept 3 bases outside the gene matches. CDR3 residues: CASSLKLAGSTDTQYF. CDR3 nucleotides: TGCGCCAGCAGCTTGAAACTAGCGGGCAGCACAGATACGCAGTATTTT.

The J gene is TRBJ2-1, the V gene TRBV11-3; 15 bases align to TRBD2. Germline V gives CDR1 SGHNT, CDR2 YENEEA. The CDR3 has 15 residues. V trimming: 5 bases; J trimming: 12 bases; junction bases outside the gene matches: 8. In DNA form, the CDR3 reads TGTGCCAGCAGCCCAGAGGGACTAGCGGGGGGTAGGCAGTTCTTC. Protein sequence: CASSPEGLAGGRQFF. Full variable domain (remainder filled in from reference TRBV11-3 and TRBJ2-1): EAGVVQSPRYKIIEKKQPVAFWCNPISGHNTLYWYLQNLGQGPELLIRYENEEAVDDSQLPKDRFSAERLKGVDSTLKIQPAELGDSAVYLCASSPEGLAGGRQFFGPGTRLTVL.

J is TRBJ1-6 and V is TRBV6-5, with D unresolved. Trimming took 4 bases from V and 0 from J, leaving 7 bases between them. Germline loops: CDR1 MNHEY, CDR2 SVGAGI. This CDR3 region has 15 residues. The CDR3: CASSLQSSYNSPLHF. The CDR3 bases are TGTGCCAGCAGTTTACAGAGCTCCTATAATTCACCCCTCCACTTT.

The gene calls are TRBV5-1 and TRBJ2-7; 8 nucleotides match TRBD1. Trimming at V came to 0 bases and at J to 8 bases, leaving 4 bases not matched to a gene. The CDR3 sequence is 13 residues long. Germline CDR1 is SGHRS and CDR2 is YFSETQ. The CDR3 sequence is CASSLDDRGQQYF. The CDR3 DNA is TGCGCCAGCAGCTTGGACGACAGGGGACAGCAGTACTTC.

This clonotype has a handful of counts. This rearrangement joins TRBV11-1 to TRBJ1-1, with D hard to call. The V gene's germline CDR1 is SGHAT and CDR2 FQDESV (reference sequence). The CDR3 runs to 12 residues. V lost 4 bases to trimming and J lost 1 base, with 4 bases between them. The CDR3 DNA reads as TGTGCCAGCAGCTACGGGAACACTGAAGCTTTCTTT. This gives the protein CASSYGNTEAFF.

The genes are TRBV27 and TRBJ2-7, with D tentatively TRBD1 (9 bases). V gave up 6 bases and J gave up 2 bases, with 17 bases separating them. The V gene's germline CDR1 is MNHEY and CDR2 SMNVEV (reference sequence). There are 15 residues in the CDR3. The CDR3, as DNA: TGTGCCAGCAGGGACAGGGGACTAGGACCCTACGAGCAGTACTTC. Translated, it gives CASRDRGLGPYEQYF.

J is TRBJ1-6 and V is TRBV6-5, with D uncertain. CDR1 is MNHEY, CDR2 SVGAGI, per germline. The CDR3 is 14 amino acids. Between the trimmed V and J ends, which lost 7 bases and 0 bases, there was a span of 7 bases. The CDR3 sequence: CASKTPSYNSPLHF. In DNA form, the CDR3 reads TGTGCCAGCAAAACCCCCTCCTATAATTCACCCCTCCACTTT.

Regarding this clonotype: A single base separates this from a much larger clone, so it may be a read error. J is TRBJ2-5 and V is TRBV6-6, with 7 bases fitting TRBD2. The CDR3 covers 13 residues. Trimming at V came to 5 bases and at J to 11 bases, leaving 11 bases not matched to a gene. CDR1 is MNHNY, CDR2 SVGAGI, per germline (reference sequence). CDR3 region: CASSREGWSEQYF. CDR3 DNA sequence: TGTGCCAGCAGTAGGGAGGGGTGGAGTGAGCAGTACTTC.

A few counts support this clonotype. The chain combines TRBV4-1 with TRBJ2-3; possible D gene TRBD1, 5 bases. The CDR3 runs to 16 residues. Deletions cut 4 bases from V and 8 bases from J, with 22 bases between. Germline V gene lookup returns CDR1 MGHRA and CDR2 YSYEKL. The chain's CDR3 is CASSPQSETALGTQYF. CDR3 bases: TGCGCCAGCAGCCCCCAGTCCGAGACAGCGCTTGGTACGCAGTATTTT.

A remark on this clonotype: This sequence may be a read error, since a much larger clone differs from it by one base. The chain is built from TRBV12-3 or TRBV12-4 and TRBJ2-3; possibly TRBD2 for D (6 bases). This CDR3 region has 14 residues. The CDR3 DNA follows: TGTACCACAGTCCCCGGACTACACACAGATACGCAGTATTTT. Translating gives CTTVPGLHTDTQYF.

The CDR3 sequence: CASTHGTGAYEQYF. As DNA, the CDR3 is TGCGCCAGCACCCACGGGACAGGGGCCTACGAGCAGTACTTC. The V gene is TRBV5-1, the J gene TRBJ2-7; 10 nucleotides line up with TRBD1. CDR1 is SGHRS and CDR2 is YFSETQ in the germline V gene. The V and J ends lost 6 bases and 2 bases, in that order; junction bases with no gene match: 5. The CDR3 loop spans 14 amino acids.

Only a few counts were recorded for this clonotype. CDR3 nucleotide sequence: TGCAGTGCTTCACCGTGGGGGGGGCTTATAACAGATACGCAGTATTTT. Translated, it gives CSASPWGGLITDTQYF. V and J are TRBV20-1 and TRBJ2-3; possibly TRBD2 for D (7 bases). Germline V lookup: CDR1 DFQATT, CDR2 SNEGSKA (reference sequence). V was pared by 5 bases and J by 3 bases, with 21 bases between. The CDR3 has 16 residues.

The chain links TRBV19 to TRBJ1-6; 8 nucleotides match TRBD1. From germline, CDR1 is LNHDA and CDR2 SQIVND (reference sequence). The V segment lost 3 bases and the J segment 7 bases; nucleotides outside the gene matches: 8. CDR3 length: 16 residues. CDR3 loop: CASSIPRQGRNSPLHF. The CDR3, as DNA: TGTGCCAGTAGTATCCCCAGACAGGGGCGGAATTCACCCCTCCACTTT.

The rearrangement links TRBV12-3 or TRBV12-4 to TRBJ1-2; 9 bases match TRBD1. Trimming removed 5 bases from V and 4 bases from J; junction bases left unmatched: 5. This CDR3 spans 14 amino acids. The CDR3 region has the DNA TGTGCCAGCAGTCGCTTGGGACAGGGCTATGGCTACACCTTC. Its translation is CASSRLGQGYGYTF.

The J gene is TRBJ2-4, the V gene TRBV12-3 or TRBV12-4, with 11 positions matching TRBD1. The CDR3 covers 14 residues. V gave up 6 bases and J gave up 6 bases; unmatched junction bases: 4. CDR3 bases: TGTGCCAGCAGAGGGACAGGGGGGGGAAACATTCAGTACTTC. Its protein product is CASRGTGGGNIQYF.

The chain employs TRBV9 and TRBJ2-3, with D possibly matching TRBD1 (5 bases). Trimming left V 2 bases short and J 5 bases short, with 6 bases between. CDR3 length: 12 residues. Looked up from germline, CDR1 is SGDLS and CDR2 is YYNGEE. The CDR3 is CASSVQGDTQYF. The CDR3 DNA reads TGTGCCAGCAGCGTCCAGGGAGATACGCAGTATTTT.

The rearrangement links TRBV30 to TRBJ2-5; no clear D. CDR3 length: 13 residues. Per the germline V gene, CDR1 is GTSNPN and CDR2 is SVGIG (reference sequence). The V end lost 0 bases, the J end lost 5 bases, and 10 bases lay between the germline ends. CDR3 nucleotides: TGTGCCTGGAGTGTTGGGTTCGGGGAGACCCAGTACTTC. Its protein product is CAWSVGFGETQYF.

This clonotype appeared a few times. V and J are TRBV9 and TRBJ2-7; TRBD1 matches 10 bases. This CDR3 has 17 residues. With 3 bases clipped from V and 0 bases from J, the junction kept 9 bases outside the gene matches. The germline V gene has CDR1 SGDLS and CDR2 YYNGEE. CDR3 loop: CASSGDRGHSSSYEQYF. The CDR3 DNA reads TGTGCCAGCAGCGGGGACAGGGGCCATTCAAGCTCCTACGAGCAGTACTTC.

This clonotype was observed a handful of times. The CDR3: CATSREGLVDNEQFF. The DNA of the CDR3 is TGTGCCACCAGCAGAGAAGGACTTGTCGACAATGAGCAGTTCTTC. The J gene is TRBJ2-1, the V gene TRBV15; weak D call: TRBD2 (5 bases). Germline V gene data show CDR1 as LNHNV and CDR2 as YYDKDF (reference sequence). This CDR3 contains 15 residues. V was clipped by 0 bases and J by 5 bases, with 11 bases between them.

Remarks on this clonotype: A much larger clone differs by one base, so this may be a read error. V usage is TRBV15 and J usage is TRBJ1-2, with D maybe TRBD1 (6 bases). The CDR3 runs 16 residues. Germline loops: CDR1 LNHNV, CDR2 YYDKDF (reference sequence). CDR3 sequence reads: CATSQALTGTLYDYTF. The DNA of the CDR3 is TGTGCCACCAGCCAGGCCCTCACAGGGACCCTCTATGACTACACCTTC.

This clonotype was detected many times. The gene calls are TRBV7-2 and TRBJ2-1; D might be TRBD2 (5 bases). Germline V gene sequence: CDR1 SGHTA, CDR2 FQGNSA. The CDR3 consists of 12 residues. The V gene lost 3 bases and the J gene lost 9 bases, with 9 bases spanning the gap. The CDR3 protein is CASSLTTGEQFF. CDR3 DNA: TGTGCCAGCAGCTTGACTACCGGTGAGCAGTTCTTC.

The rearrangement links TRBV28 to TRBJ2-5, with 12 nucleotides matching TRBD2. From germline, CDR1 is MDHEN and CDR2 SYDVKM. Trimming at V came to 4 bases and at J to 4 bases, leaving 4 bases not matched to a gene. This CDR3 region has 15 residues. The CDR3 here is CASSSRGLAGETQYF. Written as DNA, the CDR3 is TGTGCCAGCAGTTCTCGGGGACTAGCGGGAGAGACCCAGTACTTC.

This chain joins TRBV7-2 and TRBJ2-1; no clear D. Trimming stripped 4 bases from V and 5 bases from J, with 12 bases between. CDR3 length: 14 amino acids. From germline, CDR1 is SGHTA and CDR2 FQGNSA. The CDR3 bases are TGTGCCAGCAGCTCAACCCCGACGGACAATGAGCAGTTCTTC. Translated, it gives CASSSTPTDNEQFF.

The chain combines TRBV25-1 with TRBJ2-7; D tentatively fits TRBD1 or TRBD2 (5 bases each). This CDR3 region has 14 residues. The germline V gene encodes CDR1 MGHDK and CDR2 SYGVNS. V lost 8 bases and J lost 3, with 17 bases in between. DNA of the CDR3: TGTGCCAGCCGGTCCCCGGGACCAAACTACGAGCAGTACTTC. Translated: CASRSPGPNYEQYF.

This clonotype was observed a handful of times. V and J are TRBV5-6 and TRBJ2-3; D gene ambiguous. CDR3 length: 15 residues. Germline loops: CDR1 SGHDT, CDR2 YYEEEE. Trimming took 3 bases from V and 2 from J, leaving 13 bases between them. Here the CDR3 reads CASSSRNLHTDTQYF. For the CDR3, the DNA is TGTGCCAGCAGCTCGAGGAACTTGCACACAGATACGCAGTATTTT.

The chain employs TRBV4-3 and TRBJ2-3; 14 bases are a match to TRBD2. CDR1 is LGHNA, CDR2 YSLEER, per germline. V shed 0 bases and J 5 bases; nucleotides not matched to a gene: 7. The CDR3 sequence is 18 residues long. CDR3 nucleotide sequence: TGCGCCAGCAGCCAAGATAGGACTAGCGGGAGGAGAGGAGATACGCAGTATTTT. It encodes CASSQDRTSGRRGDTQYF.